The 17 T cell receptor beta chains listed next were all sequenced from one sample in a study of identical twins. TCRdb re-analysed the 5' RACE reads in MiXCR, keeping a single row per CDR3 protein. This sample has 1.5 million to 2 million distinct CDR3 sequences, with less than 35% found just once. Input material: cord blood. The receptors derive from a newborn girl in good health.

This chain joins TRBV20-1 and TRBJ1-2, with TRBD1 matching 7 bases. Per the germline V gene, CDR1 is DFQATT and CDR2 is SNEGSKA (reference sequence). The CDR3 runs 13 residues. Unmatched junction bases numbered 6, after V lost 5 bases and J lost 3 bases. CDR3 residues: CSADTGVDYGYTF. The CDR3 nucleotides read TGCAGTGCTGACACAGGGGTCGACTATGGCTACACCTTC.

In this sample, this clonotype turned up a few times. At one end, the junction sequence differs from germline, possibly due to a read error. CDR3 DNA: TGTGCCAGCAGCTTACCTAACGAATTGAACGCTGAAGCTTTCTTT. Translation gives CASSLPNELNAEAFF. V is TRBV7-9 and J is TRBJ1-1; D call uncertain. Germline CDR1 SEHNR, CDR2 FQNEAQ (reference sequence). The CDR3 sequence is 15 residues long.

V and J are TRBV20-1 and TRBJ1-6; possible D gene TRBD1, 6 bases. Germline lookup yields CDR1 DFQATT and CDR2 SNEGSKA (reference sequence). Trimming shortened V by 4 bases and J by 1 base, and 14 bases separated the two germline ends. This CDR3 is 16 amino acids long. The CDR3 bases are TGCAGTGCTACCTCGGGGGCTGTTTCCTATAATTCACCCCTCCACTTT. As protein: CSATSGAVSYNSPLHF.

The genes are TRBV6-1 and TRBJ1-2; D unclear. V was shortened by 1 base and J by 8 bases, with 14 bases between the two germline ends. CDR3 length: 14 residues. Germline V CDR1 and CDR2: MNHNS, SASEGT. The CDR3 sequence: CASSEVGGLSGYTF. DNA of the CDR3: TGTGCCAGCAGTGAAGTTGGTGGCCTATCCGGCTACACCTTC.

This chain links TRBV4-1 with TRBJ2-1, with 8 bases matching TRBD2. The CDR3 consists of 12 residues. Germline V lookup: CDR1 MGHRA, CDR2 YSYEKL. Trimming took 4 bases from V and 11 from J; bases not matched to a gene: 4. The CDR3 here is CASSPDSGKQFF. The CDR3 nucleotides read TGCGCCAGCAGCCCCGATAGCGGGAAGCAGTTCTTC.

The chain has TRBV4-1 and TRBJ1-1; tentatively, D is TRBD1 (5 bases). This CDR3 has 15 amino acids. Deletions cut 0 bases from V and 3 bases from J, with 11 bases between. CDR1 MGHRA and CDR2 YSYEKL come from the germline V gene. The CDR3 spells CASSQDQGVDTEAFF. The CDR3 DNA reads TGCGCCAGCAGCCAAGATCAGGGCGTGGACACTGAAGCTTTCTTT.

The chain has TRBV2 and TRBJ2-7, with unresolved D. The ends were cut back, 1 base at V and 9 bases at J, with 10 bases in the middle. Germline V lookup: CDR1 SNHLY, CDR2 FYNNEI. The CDR3 consists of 12 residues. CDR3 protein: CASSEGAAWQYF. The CDR3 nucleotides are TGTGCCAGCAGTGAAGGGGCCGCCTGGCAGTACTTC.

CDR3 nucleotides: TGTGCCAGCAGTTTTGGACCCCCACCGGGGGAGCTGTTTTTT. This encodes CASSFGPPPGELFF. The V call is TRBV27, the J call TRBJ2-2; D not certain. The CDR3 runs 14 residues. The V end lost 3 bases, the J end lost 8 bases, and 13 bases lay between the germline ends. From germline, CDR1 is MNHEY and CDR2 SMNVEV (reference sequence).

J is TRBJ1-5 and V is TRBV7-2; no clear D gene. V was trimmed by 1 base and J by 0 bases, leaving 13 bases between them. CDR3 length: 17 residues. Germline V gene data show CDR1 as SGHTA and CDR2 as FQGNSA. In DNA form, the CDR3 reads TGTGCCAGCAGCTTAGAGTACGGGTTCTATAGCAATCAGCCCCAGCATTTT. It translates to CASSLEYGFYSNQPQHF.

The chain joins TRBV27 to TRBJ2-1; 11 positions agree with TRBD2. The last part of the DNA fits TRBJ2-7 better; the J call may be wrong. There are 17 residues in the CDR3. The germline V gene encodes CDR1 MNHEY and CDR2 SMNVEV (reference sequence). As DNA, the CDR3 is TGTGCCAGCAGTTTTACTAGCGGGAGTTTTTTCTACAATGAGCAGTACTTC. Translating it yields CASSFTSGSFFYNEQYF.

This clonotype has more than one count but fewer than ten. The chain recombines TRBV5-5 with TRBJ2-7, with D perhaps TRBD1 (6 bases). Trimming took 0 bases from V and 0 from J, leaving 16 bases between them. Germline V gene sequence: CDR1 SGHKS, CDR2 YYEKEE (reference sequence). This CDR3 region has 17 residues. The CDR3: CASSLAYVGQSSYEQYF. For the CDR3, the DNA is TGTGCCAGCAGCTTGGCCTACGTAGGACAGAGCTCCTACGAGCAGTACTTC.

The chain carries TRBV7-8 and TRBJ2-7; no clear D. CDR3 length: 18 amino acids. Trimming took off 5 bases at V and 5 bases at J, with 28 bases between the two ends. The germline V gene encodes CDR1 SGHVS and CDR2 FQNEAQ. The CDR3 DNA follows: TGTGCCAGCAGCACGGGTAGGATACCAGGTCCGAAATTTAACGAGCAGTACTTC. Its translation: CASSTGRIPGPKFNEQYF.

This clonotype occurred a few times. The chain is built from TRBV6-1 and TRBJ2-5, with 7 bases aligning to TRBD1. Germline V lookup: CDR1 MNHNS, CDR2 SASEGT. This CDR3 region has 16 residues. J lost 11 bases, V lost 2 bases, and 17 bases had no gene match. The CDR3 nucleotides read TGTGCCAGCAGTGAAAGACCGGGACAGTACTCCTACGGTCAGTACTTC. This translates into CASSERPGQYSYGQYF.

This clonotype was detected a few times. The chain carries TRBV6-1 and TRBJ2-1, with D possibly TRBD1 on 5 matching bases. The CDR3 has 14 residues. The V gene's germline CDR1 is MNHNS and CDR2 SASEGT. V lost 2 bases to trimming and J lost 8 bases, with 13 bases between them. CDR3 coding DNA: TGTGCCAGCAGTGAACCCAGGGCTGGCTATGAGCAGTTCTTC. Amino acids: CASSEPRAGYEQFF.

This clonotype was seen only a few times. The chain carries TRBV6-5 and TRBJ2-7, with D possibly being TRBD1 or TRBD2 (7 bases each). The CDR3 length is 14 residues. Germline V lookup: CDR1 MNHEY, CDR2 SVGAGI. Trimming pared 4 bases from V and 3 bases from J, leaving 13 bases between. The CDR3 loop reads CASSFRGGHYEQYF. Written as DNA, the CDR3 is TGTGCCAGCAGTTTCAGGGGGGGGCACTACGAGCAGTACTTC.

The rearrangement uses TRBV5-6 and TRBJ1-1, with a weak D call TRBD1 (6 bases). The CDR3 runs 13 residues. Germline V lookup: CDR1 SGHDT, CDR2 YYEEEE. Trimming removed 1 base from V and 6 bases from J, with 10 bases in between. The CDR3 reads CASSLTGKPEAFF. As DNA, the CDR3 is TGTGCCAGCAGCTTGACAGGGAAGCCTGAAGCTTTCTTT. The whole variable domain, filled in from reference TRBV5-6 and TRBJ1-1, reads DAGVTQSPTHLIKTRGQQVTLRCSPKSGHDTVSWYQQALGQGPQFIFQYYEEEERQRGNFPDRFSGHQFPNYSSELNVNALLLGDSALYLCASSLTGKPEAFFGQGTRLTVV.

This rearrangement joins TRBV27 to TRBJ2-3; the D is unclear. This CDR3 is 14 amino acids long. Between the trimmed V and J ends, which lost 9 bases and 4 bases, there was a span of 17 bases. The germline V gene encodes CDR1 MNHEY and CDR2 SMNVEV (reference sequence). CDR3 sequence (DNA): TGTGCCAGTTTCCTGCGGAGTCCAGCAGATACGCAGTATTTT. It codes for CASFLRSPADTQYF.